The 25 T cell receptor beta chains below come from one sample, sequenced in a study of monozygotic twins with inflammatory bowel disease. TCRdb re-called the 5' RACE reads, yielding one record per CDR3 amino acid sequence without DNA. This sample's table has around 400,000 distinct CDR3 sequences. Specimen: blood. These receptors all come from a human donor with ulcerative colitis or Crohn's disease, or a healthy co-twin of an affected twin (not recorded which).

The rearrangement joins TRBV4-1 to TRBJ2-5; TCRdb selects TRBD1, and the lack of DNA leaves this call unchecked. Germline values: CDR1 MGHRA, CDR2 YSYEKL. CDR3 size: 13 residues. The CDR3 loop is CASDAGVGETQYF.

The rearrangement links TRBV7-3 to TRBJ2-2. The CDR3 covers 13 residues. Looked up from germline, CDR1 is SGHTA and CDR2 is FQGTGA. The CDR3 protein is CASSSSTTGELFF.

The J gene is TRBJ2-3, the V gene TRBV19; TCRdb reports TRBD2, a call that lacks DNA to check it against. Looked up from germline, CDR1 is LNHDA and CDR2 is SQIVND (reference sequence). The CDR3 spans 14 residues. The CDR3 loop is CATQGLLGTDTQYF. The entire variable domain, with the rest obtained from reference TRBV19 and TRBJ2-3, is as follows: DGGITQSPKYLFRKEGQNVTLSCEQNLNHDAMYWYRQDPGQGLRLIYYSQIVNDFQKGDIAEGYSVSREKKESFPLTVTSAQKNPTAFYLCATQGLLGTDTQYFGPGTRLTVL.

V usage is TRBV4-1 and J usage is TRBJ2-1; absent DNA, TCRdb's TRBD1 call cannot be checked. The germline V gene has CDR1 MGHRA and CDR2 YSYEKL. The CDR3 is made up of 13 amino acids. This CDR3 is CASSQGAVSEQFF.

The chain joins TRBV28 to TRBJ1-1; TCRdb proposes TRBD1, but this gene call is untestable without DNA. The V gene's germline CDR1 is MDHEN and CDR2 SYDVKM. The CDR3 totals 12 residues. CDR3 region: CASSFSGAQGFF.

This chain uses TRBV20-1 with TRBJ2-4; with no DNA, the TCRdb D assignment of TRBD2 cannot be verified. The CDR3 length is 16 residues. Per the germline V gene, CDR1 is DFQATT and CDR2 is SNEGSKA (reference sequence). Here the CDR3 reads CSAGRGFSLAKNIQYF.

The V and J genes are TRBV7-8 and TRBJ1-5; the D call from TCRdb, TRBD1, cannot be confirmed without DNA. The CDR3 runs to 15 residues. Germline-derived CDR1 and CDR2 are SGHVS and FQNEAQ. The CDR3 loop reads CASSSKPGQIPFLHF.

The genes are TRBV7-2 and TRBJ2-7. The length of the CDR3 is 13 residues. Germline V gene data show CDR1 as SGHTA and CDR2 as FQGNSA. The CDR3 region is CASSLAAASEQYF. Combining the CDR3 with reference TRBV7-2 and TRBJ2-7 gives the whole variable domain GAGVSQSPSNKVTEKGKDVELRCDPISGHTALYWYRQSLGQGLEFLIYFQGNSAPDKSGLPSDRFSAERTGGSVSTLTIQRTQQEDSAVYLCASSLAAASEQYFGPGTRLTVT.

This sequence joins TRBV6-2 or TRBV6-3 and TRBJ2-2; absent DNA, TCRdb's TRBD2 call cannot be checked. Germline V CDR1 and CDR2: MNHEY, SVGEGT. The CDR3 loop spans 15 amino acids. CDR3: CASSLGLAGTGELFF.

The chain carries TRBV5-1 and TRBJ1-1; there is no DNA to check the TCRdb D call of TRBD1. Germline V lookup: CDR1 SGHRS, CDR2 YFSETQ. There are 12 residues in the CDR3. The CDR3 here is CASSNGGSEAFF.

The rearrangement uses TRBV11-2 and TRBJ2-3; without DNA, the TCRdb call of TRBD1 cannot be checked. The germline gives CDR1 SGHAT, CDR2 FQNNGV. The CDR3 loop spans 13 amino acids. The CDR3 here is CASSPAGEDTQYF.

V gene TRBV11-1 combines with J gene TRBJ2-5; the D call from TCRdb, TRBD1, cannot be confirmed without DNA. Germline loops: CDR1 SGHAT, CDR2 FQDESV (reference sequence). The CDR3 consists of 18 residues. The CDR3 loop reads CASSSPSGHSPPRGTQYF.

J is TRBJ2-5 and V is TRBV7-9; TCRdb's D gene call, TRBD1, goes unchecked for lack of DNA. The CDR3 consists of 16 residues. Germline loops: CDR1 SEHNR, CDR2 FQNEAQ (reference sequence). CDR3 amino acids: CASSARDRGRQETQYF. Using reference TRBV7-9 and TRBJ2-5 for the parts outside the CDR3, the full variable domain is DTGVSQNPRHKITKRGQNVTFRCDPISEHNRLYWYRQTLGQGPEFLTYFQNEAQLEKSRLLSDRFSAERPKGSFSTLEIQRTEQGDSAMYLCASSARDRGRQETQYFGPGTRLLVL.

The chain combines TRBV5-1 with TRBJ2-1; TCRdb's D gene call, TRBD2, goes unchecked for lack of DNA. Germline CDR1 SGHRS, CDR2 YFSETQ. The CDR3 spans 16 residues. CDR3 amino acids: CASNSGGEASYNEQFF.

The chain carries TRBV7-9 and TRBJ2-5; lacking DNA, the TRBD2 call made by TCRdb goes unchecked. This CDR3 comprises 16 residues. The germline CDR1 and CDR2 sequences are SEHNR and FQNEAQ (reference sequence). This CDR3 reads CASSPSVAGAYATQYF.

The rearrangement joins TRBV28 to TRBJ2-7; TCRdb's D gene call, TRBD2, goes unchecked for lack of DNA. CDR1 and CDR2 (germline): MDHEN, SYDVKM. This CDR3 spans 16 amino acids. CDR3: CASTTVGGLSSYEQYF. The full variable domain, its missing parts supplied by reference TRBV28 and TRBJ2-7, is DVKVTQSSRYLVKRTGEKVFLECVQDMDHENMFWYRQDPGLGLRLIYFSYDVKMKEKGDIPEGYSVSREKKERFSLILESASTNQTSMYLCASTTVGGLSSYEQYFGPGTRLTVT.

The CDR3 sequence is CASSDILAGDFYNEQFF. The chain employs TRBV3-1 and TRBJ2-1; as DNA is missing, the TRBD2 call by TCRdb cannot be tested. The CDR3 runs 17 residues. CDR1 and CDR2 (germline): LGHDT, YNNKEL (reference sequence).

CDR3 sequence: CASSTEDRGTDTQYF. The chain couples TRBV5-1 to TRBJ2-3; TCRdb's assignment of TRBD1 cannot be checked, as there is no DNA. CDR1 is SGHRS, CDR2 YFSETQ, per germline. CDR3 length equals 15 residues.

This chain uses TRBV7-3 with TRBJ2-2. Germline V gives CDR1 SGHTA, CDR2 FQGTGA. This CDR3 comprises 14 residues. Here the CDR3 reads CASSSNGVTGELFF.

The chain joins TRBV4-2 to TRBJ2-7; TCRdb's assignment of TRBD2 cannot be checked, as there is no DNA. In germline, CDR1 is LGHNA, CDR2 YNFKEQ. This CDR3 has 15 amino acids. CDR3 residues: CASSQRGLAFHEQYF.

Here the CDR3 reads CASSLSSVSREAFF. The V call is TRBV7-9, the J call TRBJ1-1; the TCRdb D gene call, TRBD1, has no DNA to confirm it. CDR1 and CDR2 (germline): SEHNR, FQNEAQ (reference sequence). The CDR3 has 14 residues. Combining the CDR3 with reference TRBV7-9 and TRBJ1-1 gives the whole variable domain DTGVSQNPRHKITKRGQNVTFRCDPISEHNRLYWYRQTLGQGPEFLTYFQNEAQLEKSRLLSDRFSAERPKGSFSTLEIQRTEQGDSAMYLCASSLSSVSREAFFGQGTRLTVV.

The chain couples TRBV5-6 to TRBJ2-3; TCRdb names TRBD2, which stays unverified in the absence of DNA. The CDR3 totals 13 residues. Germline V lookup: CDR1 SGHDT, CDR2 YYEEEE. This CDR3 reads CASSLSATDTQYF.

The rearrangement uses TRBV6-2 or TRBV6-3 and TRBJ2-3; the D gene TCRdb calls, TRBD1, cannot be checked with no DNA. This CDR3 has 16 residues. Germline assignment: CDR1 MNHEY and CDR2 SVGEGT. CDR3 region: CASTPRQGEGPDTQYF.

V usage is TRBV7-9 and J usage is TRBJ2-2; the D gene TCRdb calls, TRBD2, cannot be checked with no DNA. The CDR3 loop spans 16 amino acids. Germline values: CDR1 SEHNR, CDR2 FQNEAQ (reference sequence). The CDR3 is CASSTLAGGRPGELFF.

This chain connects TRBV20-1 to TRBJ2-6. CDR3 length: 14 residues. Germline assignment: CDR1 DFQATT and CDR2 SNEGSKA (reference sequence). This chain's CDR3 is CSARGATGANVLTF.